The clone carrying this T cell receptor beta chain has just a few counts. The antigen remains undetermined. This record comes from a study of post-analysis software for immune sequencing data. For the study at large: Patients had relapsing-remitting, secondary progressive or progressive-relapsing multiple sclerosis; some lacked subtype.

Prepared TCR beta cDNA libraries contained unique molecular identifiers. Input of about 0.9 to 10 million T cells yielded around 460,000 cDNA molecules. Using its own MiXCR run on the PCR reads, TCRdb lists one record per CDR3 protein. The table lists 400,000 to 500,000 distinct CDR3 sequences, less than 40% of them singletons. CDR1 and CDR2 (germline): SGDLS, YYNGEE. The CDR3 sequence is 14 residues long. J gave up 9 bases and V 0 bases, and 4 bases lay outside the gene matches. Study findings and constraints: When compared against controls, multiple sclerosis patients showed significantly lower normalized Chao1 diversity. There were five TRBV segments more frequent in patients than controls, and TRBV5-6, TRBV5-1 and TRBV20-1 were among them. Samples from a shared batch, those prepared together, strongly co-clustered by F measure.

This chain links TRBV9 with TRBJ2-1; 9 positions match TRBD2. The sample was blood. The origin of this receptor is a girl aged 2 to 10 with multiple sclerosis. The CDR3: CASSVVSSGVEQFF. The CDR3 bases are TGTGCCAGCAGCGTAGTTTCTAGCGGGGTTGAGCAGTTCTTC.